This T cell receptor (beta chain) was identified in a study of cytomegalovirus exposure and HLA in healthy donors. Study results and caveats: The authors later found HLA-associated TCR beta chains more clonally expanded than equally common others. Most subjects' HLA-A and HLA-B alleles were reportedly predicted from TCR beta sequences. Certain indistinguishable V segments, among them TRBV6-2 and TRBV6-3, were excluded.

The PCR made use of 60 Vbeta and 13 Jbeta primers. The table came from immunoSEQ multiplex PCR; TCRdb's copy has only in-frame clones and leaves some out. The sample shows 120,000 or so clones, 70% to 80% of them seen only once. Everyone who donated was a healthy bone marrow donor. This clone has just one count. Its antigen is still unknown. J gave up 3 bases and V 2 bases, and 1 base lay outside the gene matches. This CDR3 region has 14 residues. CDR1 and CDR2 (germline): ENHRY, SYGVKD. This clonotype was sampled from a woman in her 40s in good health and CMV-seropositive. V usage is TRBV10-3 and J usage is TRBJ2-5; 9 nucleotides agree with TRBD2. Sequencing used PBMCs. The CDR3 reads CAISEASGKETQYF. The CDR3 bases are TGTGCCATCAGTGAGGCTAGCGGGAAAGAGACCCAGTACTTC.